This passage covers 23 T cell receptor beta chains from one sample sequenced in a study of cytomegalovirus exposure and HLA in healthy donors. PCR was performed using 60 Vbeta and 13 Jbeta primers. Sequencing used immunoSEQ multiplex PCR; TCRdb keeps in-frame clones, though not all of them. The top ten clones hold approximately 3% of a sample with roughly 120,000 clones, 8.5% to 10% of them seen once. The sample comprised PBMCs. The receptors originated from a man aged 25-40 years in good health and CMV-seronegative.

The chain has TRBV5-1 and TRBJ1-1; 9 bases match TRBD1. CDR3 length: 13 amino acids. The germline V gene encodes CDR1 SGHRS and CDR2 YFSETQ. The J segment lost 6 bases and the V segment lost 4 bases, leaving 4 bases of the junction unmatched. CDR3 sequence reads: CASSEQGAAEAFF. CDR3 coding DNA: TGCGCCAGCAGCGAACAGGGGGCCGCTGAAGCTTTCTTT.

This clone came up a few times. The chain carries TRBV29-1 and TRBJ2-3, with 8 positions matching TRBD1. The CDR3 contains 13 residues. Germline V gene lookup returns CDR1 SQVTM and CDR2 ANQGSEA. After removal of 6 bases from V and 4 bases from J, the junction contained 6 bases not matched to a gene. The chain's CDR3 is CSVDSGGADTQYF. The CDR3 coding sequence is TGCAGCGTGGACTCAGGGGGCGCAGATACGCAGTATTTT.

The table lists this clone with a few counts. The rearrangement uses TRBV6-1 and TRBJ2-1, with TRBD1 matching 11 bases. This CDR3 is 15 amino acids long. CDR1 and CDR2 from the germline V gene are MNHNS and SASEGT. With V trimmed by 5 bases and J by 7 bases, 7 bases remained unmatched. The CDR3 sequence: CASSHTGTGGNEQFF. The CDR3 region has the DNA TGTGCCAGCAGTCACACCGGGACAGGGGGGAATGAGCAGTTCTTC.

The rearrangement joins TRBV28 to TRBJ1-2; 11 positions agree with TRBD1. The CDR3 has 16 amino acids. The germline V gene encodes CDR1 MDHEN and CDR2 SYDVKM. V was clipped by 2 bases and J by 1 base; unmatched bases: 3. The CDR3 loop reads CASSLPGTGGNYGYTF. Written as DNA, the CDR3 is TGTGCCAGCAGTTTACCCGGGACAGGGGGTAACTATGGCTACACCTTC.

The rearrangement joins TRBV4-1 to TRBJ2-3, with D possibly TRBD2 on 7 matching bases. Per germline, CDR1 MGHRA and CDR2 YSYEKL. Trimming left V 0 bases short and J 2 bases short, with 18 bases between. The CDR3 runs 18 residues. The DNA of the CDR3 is TGCGCCAGCAGCCAAGAAAGGGGGGGGCTAACCACCACAGATACGCAGTATTTT. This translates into CASSQERGGLTTTDTQYF.

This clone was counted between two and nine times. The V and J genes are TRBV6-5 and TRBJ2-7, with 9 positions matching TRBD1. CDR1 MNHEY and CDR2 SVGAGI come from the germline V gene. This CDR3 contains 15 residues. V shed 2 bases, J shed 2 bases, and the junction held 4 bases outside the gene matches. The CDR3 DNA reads TGTGCCAGCAGTTACCGGGACAGGGCCGCCTACGAGCAGTACTTC. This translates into CASSYRDRAAYEQYF.

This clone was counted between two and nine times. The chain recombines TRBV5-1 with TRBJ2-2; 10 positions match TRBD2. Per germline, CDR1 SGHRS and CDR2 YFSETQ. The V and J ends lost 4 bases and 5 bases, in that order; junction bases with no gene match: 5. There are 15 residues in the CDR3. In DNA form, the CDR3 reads TGCGCCAGCAGCGCCGGGACTAGCGATACCGGGGAGCTGTTTTTT. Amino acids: CASSAGTSDTGELFF. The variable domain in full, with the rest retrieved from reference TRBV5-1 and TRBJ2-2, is KAGVTQTPRYLIKTRGQQVTLSCSPISGHRSVSWYQQTPGQGLQFLFEYFSETQRNKGNFPGRFSGRQFSNSRSEMNVSTLELGDSALYLCASSAGTSDTGELFFGEGSRLTVL.

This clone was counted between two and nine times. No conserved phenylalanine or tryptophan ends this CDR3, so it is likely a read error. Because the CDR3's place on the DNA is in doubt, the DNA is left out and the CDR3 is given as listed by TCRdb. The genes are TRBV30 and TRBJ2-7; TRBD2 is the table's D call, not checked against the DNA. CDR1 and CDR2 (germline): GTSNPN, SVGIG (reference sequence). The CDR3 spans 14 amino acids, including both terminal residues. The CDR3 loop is CALTRAGGSYEKYL.

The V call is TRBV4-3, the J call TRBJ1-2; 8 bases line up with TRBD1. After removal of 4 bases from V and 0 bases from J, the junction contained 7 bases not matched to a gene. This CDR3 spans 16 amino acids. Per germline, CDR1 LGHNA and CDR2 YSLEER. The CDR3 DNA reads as TGCGCCAGCAGCCGAGACCCGGGACAGGCTAACTATGGCTACACCTTC. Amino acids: CASSRDPGQANYGYTF.

DNA for the CDR3: TGTGCCAGCAGTTTAGGTTTCAGGGATACGCAGTATTTT. Encoded protein: CASSLGFRDTQYF. This chain uses TRBV2 with TRBJ2-3; D remains ambiguous. Germline V gene sequence: CDR1 SNHLY, CDR2 FYNNEI. CDR3 size: 13 residues. V was cut by 5 bases and J by 6 bases, with 12 bases left in between.

CDR3 coding DNA: TGTGCCAGCAGCTTGGCCGTCTATCCCACTGAGAATGAAAAACTGTTTTTT. Amino acid sequence: CASSLAVYPTENEKLFF. The chain couples TRBV5-7 to TRBJ1-4; no definite D call. TRBV5-7 is designated an ORF whose function remains uncertain. Trimming shortened V by 0 bases and J by 5 bases, and 17 bases separated the two germline ends. The CDR3 has 17 amino acids.

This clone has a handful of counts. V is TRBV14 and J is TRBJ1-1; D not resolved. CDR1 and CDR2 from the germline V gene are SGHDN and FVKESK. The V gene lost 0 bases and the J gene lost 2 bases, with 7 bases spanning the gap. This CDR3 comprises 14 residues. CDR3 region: CASSQERGNTEAFF. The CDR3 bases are TGTGCCAGCAGCCAAGAGCGGGGAAACACTGAAGCTTTCTTT.

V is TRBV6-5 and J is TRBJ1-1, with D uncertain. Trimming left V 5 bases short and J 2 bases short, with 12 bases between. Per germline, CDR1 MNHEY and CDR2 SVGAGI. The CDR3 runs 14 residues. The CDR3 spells CASSPRLINTEAFF. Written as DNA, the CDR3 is TGTGCCAGCAGTCCTCGACTGATAAACACTGAAGCTTTCTTT.

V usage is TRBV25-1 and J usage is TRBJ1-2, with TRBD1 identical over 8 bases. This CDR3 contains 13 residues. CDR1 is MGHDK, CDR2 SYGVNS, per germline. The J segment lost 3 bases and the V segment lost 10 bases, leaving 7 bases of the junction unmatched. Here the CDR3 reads CATRTGLDYGYTF. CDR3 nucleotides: TGTGCCACAAGGACAGGGTTGGACTATGGCTACACCTTC.

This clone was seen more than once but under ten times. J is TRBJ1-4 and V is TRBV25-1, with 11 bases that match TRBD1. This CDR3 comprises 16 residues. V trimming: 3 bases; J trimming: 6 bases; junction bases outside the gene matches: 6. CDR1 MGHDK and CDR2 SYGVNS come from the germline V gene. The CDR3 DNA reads TGTGCCAGCAGTGATCATGGACAGGGGGCTCATGAAAAACTGTTTTTT. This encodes CASSDHGQGAHEKLFF.

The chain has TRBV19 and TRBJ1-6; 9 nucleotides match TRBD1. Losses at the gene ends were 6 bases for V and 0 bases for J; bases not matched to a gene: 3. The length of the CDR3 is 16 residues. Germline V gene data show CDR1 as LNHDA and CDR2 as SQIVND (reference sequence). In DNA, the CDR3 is TGTGCCAGTAGCCGGACAGGGGACTCCTATAATTCACCCCTCCACTTT. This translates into CASSRTGDSYNSPLHF.

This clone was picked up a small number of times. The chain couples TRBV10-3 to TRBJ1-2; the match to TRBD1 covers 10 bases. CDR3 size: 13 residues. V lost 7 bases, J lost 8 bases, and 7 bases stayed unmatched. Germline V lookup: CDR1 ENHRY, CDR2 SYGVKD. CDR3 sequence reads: CAITGTGVIGYTF. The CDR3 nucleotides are TGTGCCATCACCGGGACAGGGGTAATCGGCTACACCTTC.

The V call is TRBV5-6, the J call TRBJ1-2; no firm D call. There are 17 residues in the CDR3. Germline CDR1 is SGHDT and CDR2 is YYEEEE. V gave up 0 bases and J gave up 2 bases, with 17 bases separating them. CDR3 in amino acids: CASSLVVPRLENYGYTF. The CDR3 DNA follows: TGTGCCAGCAGCTTGGTAGTCCCTAGGCTGGAAAACTATGGCTACACCTTC.

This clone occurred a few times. This CDR3 reads CASGTTGRSYF. As DNA, the CDR3 is TGTGCCAGCGGCACGACAGGTCGCTCCTACTTC. V gene TRBV2 combines with J gene TRBJ2-5; possible D gene TRBD1, 6 bases. The CDR3 has 11 amino acids. Trimming pared 8 bases from V and 14 bases from J, leaving 18 bases between. Per the germline V gene, CDR1 is SNHLY and CDR2 is FYNNEI.

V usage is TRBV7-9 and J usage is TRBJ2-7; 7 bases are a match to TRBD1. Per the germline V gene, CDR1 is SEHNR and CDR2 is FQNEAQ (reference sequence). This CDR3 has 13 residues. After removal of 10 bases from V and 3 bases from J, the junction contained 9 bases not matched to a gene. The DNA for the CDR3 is TGTGCCACCCAAGCAGGGGACAGCTACGAGCAGTACTTC. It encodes CATQAGDSYEQYF.

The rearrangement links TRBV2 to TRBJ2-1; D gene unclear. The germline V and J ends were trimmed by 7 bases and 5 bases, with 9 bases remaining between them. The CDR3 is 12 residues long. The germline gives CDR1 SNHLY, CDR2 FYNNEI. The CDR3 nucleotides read TGTGCCAGCAATGTGGCGGACAATGAGCAGTTCTTC. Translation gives CASNVADNEQFF.

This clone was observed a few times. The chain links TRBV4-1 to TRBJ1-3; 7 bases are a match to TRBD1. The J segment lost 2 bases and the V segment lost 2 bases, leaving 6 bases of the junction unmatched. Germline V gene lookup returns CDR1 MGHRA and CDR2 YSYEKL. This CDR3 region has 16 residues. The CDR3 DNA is TGCGCCAGCAGCCAAAGTGCAGGGGGTGCTGGAAACACCATATATTTT. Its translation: CASSQSAGGAGNTIYF.

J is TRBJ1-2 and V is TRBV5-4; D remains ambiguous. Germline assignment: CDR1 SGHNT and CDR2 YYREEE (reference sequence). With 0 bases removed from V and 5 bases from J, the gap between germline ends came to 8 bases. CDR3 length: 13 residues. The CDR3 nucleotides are TGTGCCAGCAGCTTGGTGGCGGAGTATGGCTACACCTTC. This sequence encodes CASSLVAEYGYTF.